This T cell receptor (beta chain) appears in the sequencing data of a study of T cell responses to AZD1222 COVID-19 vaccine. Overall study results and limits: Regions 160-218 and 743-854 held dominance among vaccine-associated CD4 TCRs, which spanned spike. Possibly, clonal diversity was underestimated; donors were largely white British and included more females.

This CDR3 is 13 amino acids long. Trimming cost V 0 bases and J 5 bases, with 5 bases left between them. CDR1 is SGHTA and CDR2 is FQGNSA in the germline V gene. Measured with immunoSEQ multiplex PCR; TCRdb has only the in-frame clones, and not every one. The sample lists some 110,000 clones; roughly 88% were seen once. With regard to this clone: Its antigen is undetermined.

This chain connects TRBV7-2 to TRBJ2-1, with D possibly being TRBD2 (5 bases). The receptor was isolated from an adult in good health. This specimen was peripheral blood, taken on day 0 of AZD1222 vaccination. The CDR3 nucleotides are TGTGCCAGCAGCTTAGCGGGAGACAATGAGCAGTTCTTC. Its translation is CASSLAGDNEQFF.